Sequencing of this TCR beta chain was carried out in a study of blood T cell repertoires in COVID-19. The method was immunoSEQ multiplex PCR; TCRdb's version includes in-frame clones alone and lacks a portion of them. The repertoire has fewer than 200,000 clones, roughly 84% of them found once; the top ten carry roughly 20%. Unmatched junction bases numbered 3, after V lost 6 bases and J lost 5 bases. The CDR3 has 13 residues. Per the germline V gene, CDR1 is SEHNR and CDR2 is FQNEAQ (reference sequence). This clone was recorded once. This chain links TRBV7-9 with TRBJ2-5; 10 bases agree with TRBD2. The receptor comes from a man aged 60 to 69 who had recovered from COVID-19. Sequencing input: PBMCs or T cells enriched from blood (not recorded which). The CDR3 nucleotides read TGTGCCAGCAGAAGAGCGGGAGGGGAGACCCAGTACTTC. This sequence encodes CASRRAGGETQYF. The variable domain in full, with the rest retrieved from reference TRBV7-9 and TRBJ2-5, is DTGVSQNPRHKITKRGQNVTFRCDPISEHNRLYWYRQTLGQGPEFLTYFQNEAQLEKSRLLSDRFSAERPKGSFSTLEIQRTEQGDSAMYLCASRRAGGETQYFGPGTRLLVL.